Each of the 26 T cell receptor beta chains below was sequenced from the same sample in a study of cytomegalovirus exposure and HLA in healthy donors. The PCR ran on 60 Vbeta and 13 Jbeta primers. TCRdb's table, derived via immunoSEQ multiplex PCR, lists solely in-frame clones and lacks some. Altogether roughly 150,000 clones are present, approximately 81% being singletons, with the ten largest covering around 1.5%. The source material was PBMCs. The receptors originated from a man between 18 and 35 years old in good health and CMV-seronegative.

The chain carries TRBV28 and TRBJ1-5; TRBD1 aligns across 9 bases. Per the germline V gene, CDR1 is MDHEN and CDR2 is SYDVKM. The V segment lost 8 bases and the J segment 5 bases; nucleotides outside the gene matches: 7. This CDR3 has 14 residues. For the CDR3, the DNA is TGTGCCAGCGCCCCGGGACAGGGCTATCAGCCCCAGCATTTT. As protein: CASAPGQGYQPQHF.

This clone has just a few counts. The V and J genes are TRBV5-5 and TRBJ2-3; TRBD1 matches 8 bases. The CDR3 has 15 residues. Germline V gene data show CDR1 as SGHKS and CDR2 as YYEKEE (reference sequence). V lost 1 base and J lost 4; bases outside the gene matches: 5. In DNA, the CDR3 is TGTGCCAGCAGCTTGCAGGGGGCGGTTGCAGATACGCAGTATTTT. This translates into CASSLQGAVADTQYF.

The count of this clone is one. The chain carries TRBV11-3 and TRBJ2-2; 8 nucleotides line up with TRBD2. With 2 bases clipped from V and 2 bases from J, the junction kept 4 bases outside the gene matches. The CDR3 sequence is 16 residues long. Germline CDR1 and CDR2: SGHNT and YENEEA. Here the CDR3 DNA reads TGTGCCAGCAGCTTAAGTAGCGGGATTAACACCGGGGAGCTGTTTTTT. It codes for CASSLSSGINTGELFF.

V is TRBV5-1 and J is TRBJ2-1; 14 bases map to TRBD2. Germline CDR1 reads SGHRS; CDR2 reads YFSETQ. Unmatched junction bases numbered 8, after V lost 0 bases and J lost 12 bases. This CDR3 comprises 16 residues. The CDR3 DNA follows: TGCGCCAGCAGCTTGGCTGGAGGACTAGCGGGGGGCTGGCAGTTCTTC. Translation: CASSLAGGLAGGWQFF.

CDR3 loop: CASSPEGGRKGNEQFF. The DNA of the CDR3 is TGCGCCAGCAGCCCCGAGGGCGGGAGAAAAGGCAATGAGCAGTTCTTC. V gene TRBV5-1 combines with J gene TRBJ2-1; 7 positions agree with TRBD2. There are 16 residues in the CDR3. Germline CDR1 is SGHRS and CDR2 is YFSETQ. V dropped 4 bases and J dropped 6; count of bases not matched to a gene: 13.

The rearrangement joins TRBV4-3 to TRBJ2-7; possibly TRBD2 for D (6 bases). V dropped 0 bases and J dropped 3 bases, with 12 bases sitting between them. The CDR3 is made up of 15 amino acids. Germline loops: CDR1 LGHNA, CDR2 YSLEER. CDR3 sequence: CASSQDLGSGYEQYF. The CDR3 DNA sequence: TGCGCCAGCAGCCAAGATTTAGGTAGCGGCTACGAGCAGTACTTC.

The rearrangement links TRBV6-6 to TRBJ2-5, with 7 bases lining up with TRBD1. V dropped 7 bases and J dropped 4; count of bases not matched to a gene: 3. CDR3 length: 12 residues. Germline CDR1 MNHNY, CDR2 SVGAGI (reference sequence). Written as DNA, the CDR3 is TGTGCCAGCAAAGGGGGCGGAGAGACCCAGTACTTC. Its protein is CASKGGGETQYF.

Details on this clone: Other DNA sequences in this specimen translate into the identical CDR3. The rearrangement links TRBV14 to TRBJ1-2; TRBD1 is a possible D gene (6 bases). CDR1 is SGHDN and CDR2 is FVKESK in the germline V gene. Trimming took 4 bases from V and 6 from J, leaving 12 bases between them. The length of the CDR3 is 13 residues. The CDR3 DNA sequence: TGTGCCAGCAGCCCAAGAGGGGGGGATGGCTACACCTTC. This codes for CASSPRGGDGYTF.

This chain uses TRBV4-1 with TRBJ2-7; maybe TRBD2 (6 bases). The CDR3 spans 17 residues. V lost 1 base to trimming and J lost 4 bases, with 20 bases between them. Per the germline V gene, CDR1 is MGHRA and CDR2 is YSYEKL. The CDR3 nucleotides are TGCGCCAGCAGCCAAGCCCACCCCGTGACTAGTAGGTACGAGCAGTACTTC. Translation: CASSQAHPVTSRYEQYF.

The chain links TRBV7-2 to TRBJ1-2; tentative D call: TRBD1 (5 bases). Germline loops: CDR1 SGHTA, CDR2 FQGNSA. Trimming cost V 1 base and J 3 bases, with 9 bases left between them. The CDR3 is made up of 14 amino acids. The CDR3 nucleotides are TGTGCCAGCAGCTTAGGGGGGGAGGACTATGGCTACACCTTC. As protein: CASSLGGEDYGYTF.

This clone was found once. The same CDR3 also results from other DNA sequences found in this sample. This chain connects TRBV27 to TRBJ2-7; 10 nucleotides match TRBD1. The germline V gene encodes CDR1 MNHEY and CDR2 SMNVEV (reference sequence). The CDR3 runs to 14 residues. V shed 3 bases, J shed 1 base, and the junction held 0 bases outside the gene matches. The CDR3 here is CASSLGQGSYEQYF. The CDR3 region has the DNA TGTGCCAGCAGTTTGGGACAGGGGTCCTACGAGCAGTACTTC.

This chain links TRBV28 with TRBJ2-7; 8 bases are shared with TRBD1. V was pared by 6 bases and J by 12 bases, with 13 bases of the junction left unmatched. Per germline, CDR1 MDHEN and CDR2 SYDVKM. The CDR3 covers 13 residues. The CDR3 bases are TGTGCCAGCAGAACACAGGGGGAGGAGGTTTCGTACTTC. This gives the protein CASRTQGEEVSYF.

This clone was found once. The CDR3 DNA reads as TGTGCCAGCAGCTTAGCGGGAGGTCGGACCTACGAGCAGTACTTC. Its protein is CASSLAGGRTYEQYF. The rearrangement uses TRBV7-9 and TRBJ2-7, with a possible D match to TRBD2 (6 bases). V was clipped by 0 bases and J by 2 bases, with 11 bases between them. Germline CDR1 reads SEHNR; CDR2 reads FQNEAQ (reference sequence). The CDR3 covers 15 residues.

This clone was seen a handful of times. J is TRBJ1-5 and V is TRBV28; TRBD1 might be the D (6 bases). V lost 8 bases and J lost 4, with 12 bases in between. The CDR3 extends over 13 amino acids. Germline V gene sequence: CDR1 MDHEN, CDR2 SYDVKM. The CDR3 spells CASGLQGNQPQHF. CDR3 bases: TGTGCCAGCGGATTACAGGGAAATCAGCCCCAGCATTTT.

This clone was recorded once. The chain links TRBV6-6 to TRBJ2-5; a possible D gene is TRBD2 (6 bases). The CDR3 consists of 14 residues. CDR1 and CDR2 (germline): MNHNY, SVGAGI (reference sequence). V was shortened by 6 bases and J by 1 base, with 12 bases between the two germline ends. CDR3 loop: CASSLTGGQETQYF. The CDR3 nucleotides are TGTGCCAGCAGCCTAACCGGGGGCCAAGAGACCCAGTACTTC.

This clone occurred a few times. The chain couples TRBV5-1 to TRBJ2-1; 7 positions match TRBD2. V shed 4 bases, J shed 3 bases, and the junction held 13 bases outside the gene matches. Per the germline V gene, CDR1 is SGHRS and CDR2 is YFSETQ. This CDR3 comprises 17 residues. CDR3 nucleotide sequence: TGCGCCAGCAGCCTAAAGGGGACTACGTCCCTCTACAATGAGCAGTTCTTC. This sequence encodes CASSLKGTTSLYNEQFF.

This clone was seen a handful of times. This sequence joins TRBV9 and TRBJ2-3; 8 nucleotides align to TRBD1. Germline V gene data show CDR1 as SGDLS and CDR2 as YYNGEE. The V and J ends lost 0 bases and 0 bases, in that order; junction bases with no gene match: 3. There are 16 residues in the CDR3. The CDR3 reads CASSVDGQGSTDTQYF. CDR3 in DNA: TGTGCCAGCAGCGTAGATGGACAGGGAAGCACAGATACGCAGTATTTT.

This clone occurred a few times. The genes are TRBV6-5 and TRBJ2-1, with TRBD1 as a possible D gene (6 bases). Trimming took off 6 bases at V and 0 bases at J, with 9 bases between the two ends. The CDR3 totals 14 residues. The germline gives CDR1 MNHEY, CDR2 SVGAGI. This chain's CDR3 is CASRKGDSYNEQFF. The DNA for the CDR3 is TGTGCCAGCAGAAAGGGGGACTCCTACAATGAGCAGTTCTTC.

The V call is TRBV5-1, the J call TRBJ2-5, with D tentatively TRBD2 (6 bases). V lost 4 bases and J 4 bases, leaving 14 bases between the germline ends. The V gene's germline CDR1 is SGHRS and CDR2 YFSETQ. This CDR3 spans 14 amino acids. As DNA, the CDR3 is TGCGCCAGCAGCCCTGACGGGAGCCCAGAGACCCAGTACTTC. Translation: CASSPDGSPETQYF.

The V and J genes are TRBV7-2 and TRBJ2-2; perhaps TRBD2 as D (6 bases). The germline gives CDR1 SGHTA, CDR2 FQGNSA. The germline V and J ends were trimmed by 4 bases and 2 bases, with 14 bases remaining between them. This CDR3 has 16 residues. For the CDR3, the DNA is TGTGCCAGCAGCTGGGGACTGTCTTCTAACACCGGGGAGCTGTTTTTT. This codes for CASSWGLSSNTGELFF. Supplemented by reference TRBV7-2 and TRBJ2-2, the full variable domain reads GAGVSQSPSNKVTEKGKDVELRCDPISGHTALYWYRQSLGQGLEFLIYFQGNSAPDKSGLPSDRFSAERTGGSVSTLTIQRTQQEDSAVYLCASSWGLSSNTGELFFGEGSRLTVL.

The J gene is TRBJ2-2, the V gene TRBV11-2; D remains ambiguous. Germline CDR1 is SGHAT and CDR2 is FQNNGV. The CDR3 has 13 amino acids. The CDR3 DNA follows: TGTGCGAGTTGCAGGACGAACACCGGGGAGCTGTTTTTT. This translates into CASCRTNTGELFF.

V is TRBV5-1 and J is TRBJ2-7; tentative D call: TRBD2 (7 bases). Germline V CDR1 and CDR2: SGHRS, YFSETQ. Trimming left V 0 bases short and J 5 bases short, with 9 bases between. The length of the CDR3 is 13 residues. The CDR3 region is CASSLGGGDEQYF. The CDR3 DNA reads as TGCGCCAGCAGCTTGGGGGGGGGCGACGAGCAGTACTTC.

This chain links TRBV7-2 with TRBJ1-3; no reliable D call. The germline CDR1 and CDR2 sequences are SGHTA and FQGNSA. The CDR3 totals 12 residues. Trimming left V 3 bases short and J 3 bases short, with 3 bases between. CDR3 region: CASSFGGNTIYF. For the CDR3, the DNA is TGTGCCAGCAGCTTCGGTGGAAACACCATATATTTT. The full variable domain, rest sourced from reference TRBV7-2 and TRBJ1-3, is GAGVSQSPSNKVTEKGKDVELRCDPISGHTALYWYRQSLGQGLEFLIYFQGNSAPDKSGLPSDRFSAERTGGSVSTLTIQRTQQEDSAVYLCASSFGGNTIYFGEGSWLTVV.

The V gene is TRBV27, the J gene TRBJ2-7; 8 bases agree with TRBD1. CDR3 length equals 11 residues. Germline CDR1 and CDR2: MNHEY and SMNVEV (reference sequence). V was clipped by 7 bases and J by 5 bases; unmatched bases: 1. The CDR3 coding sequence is TGTGCCAGCAACAGGGGGAACGAGCAGTACTTC. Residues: CASNRGNEQYF.

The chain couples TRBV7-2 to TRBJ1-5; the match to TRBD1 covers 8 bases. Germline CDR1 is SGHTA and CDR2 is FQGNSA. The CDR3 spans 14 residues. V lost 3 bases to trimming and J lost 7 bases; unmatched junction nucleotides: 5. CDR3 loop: CASSLAQGGQPQHF. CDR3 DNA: TGTGCCAGCAGCTTGGCACAGGGGGGACAGCCCCAGCATTTT. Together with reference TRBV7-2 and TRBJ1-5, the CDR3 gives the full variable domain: GAGVSQSPSNKVTEKGKDVELRCDPISGHTALYWYRQSLGQGLEFLIYFQGNSAPDKSGLPSDRFSAERTGGSVSTLTIQRTQQEDSAVYLCASSLAQGGQPQHFGDGTRLSIL.

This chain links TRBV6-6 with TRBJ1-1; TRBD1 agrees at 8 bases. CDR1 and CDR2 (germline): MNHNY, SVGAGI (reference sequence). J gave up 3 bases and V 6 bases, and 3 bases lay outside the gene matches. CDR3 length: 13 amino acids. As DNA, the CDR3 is TGTGCCAGCAGCCCGACAGGGGACACTGAAGCTTTCTTT. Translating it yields CASSPTGDTEAFF.